This T cell receptor (beta chain) was documented in a study of blood T cell repertoires in COVID-19. The data were produced by immunoSEQ multiplex PCR, yet TCRdb's version contains in-frame clones alone and is incomplete. The repertoire consists of almost 500,000 clones, with around 85% occurring once and the leading ten covering roughly 8.5%. Trimming shortened V by 3 bases and J by 6 bases, and 8 bases separated the two germline ends. The CDR3 runs to 12 residues. This receptor was obtained from a woman aged 55-70 years who had recovered from COVID-19. The sample taken for sequencing was PBMCs or T cells enriched from blood (not recorded which). The chain combines TRBV12-3 or TRBV12-4 with TRBJ1-2; perhaps TRBD1 as D (5 bases). This CDR3 is CASSFSRDGYTF. DNA of the CDR3: TGTGCCAGCAGTTTTTCCAGGGATGGCTACACCTTC.